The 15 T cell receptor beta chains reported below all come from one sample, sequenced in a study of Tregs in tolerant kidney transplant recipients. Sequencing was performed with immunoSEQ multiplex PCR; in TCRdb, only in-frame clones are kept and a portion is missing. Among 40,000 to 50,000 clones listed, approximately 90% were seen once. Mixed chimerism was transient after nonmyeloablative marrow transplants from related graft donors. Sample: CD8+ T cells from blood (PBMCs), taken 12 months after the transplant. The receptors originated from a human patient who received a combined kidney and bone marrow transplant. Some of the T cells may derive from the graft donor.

The CDR3 DNA is TGTGCCAGCAGTTTATCGCGGGGGGGAGACAATCAGCCCCAGCATTTT. Residues: CASSLSRGGDNQPQHF. V gene TRBV27 combines with J gene TRBJ1-5, with D perhaps matching TRBD1 (5 bases). Looked up from germline, CDR1 is MNHEY and CDR2 is SMNVEV (reference sequence). With 0 bases removed from V and 3 bases from J, the gap between germline ends came to 12 bases. CDR3 size: 16 residues.

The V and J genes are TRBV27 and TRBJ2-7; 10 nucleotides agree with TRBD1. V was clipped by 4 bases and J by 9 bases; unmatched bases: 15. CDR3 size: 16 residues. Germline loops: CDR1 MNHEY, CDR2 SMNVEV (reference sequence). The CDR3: CASSSGPRTGGYRQYF. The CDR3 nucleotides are TGTGCCAGCAGTTCTGGGCCCCGGACAGGGGGTTACCGGCAGTACTTC.

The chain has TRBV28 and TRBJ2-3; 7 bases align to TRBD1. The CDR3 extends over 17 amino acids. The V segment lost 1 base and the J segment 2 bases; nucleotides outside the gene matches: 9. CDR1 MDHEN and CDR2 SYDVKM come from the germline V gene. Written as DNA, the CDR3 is TGTGCCAGCAGTTTATTCTCAGGGGGATGGGCCACAGATACGCAGTATTTT. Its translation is CASSLFSGGWATDTQYF.

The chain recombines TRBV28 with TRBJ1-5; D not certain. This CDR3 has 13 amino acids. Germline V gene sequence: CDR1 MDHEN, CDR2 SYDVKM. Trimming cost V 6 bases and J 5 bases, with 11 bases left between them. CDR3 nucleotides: TGTGCCAGCAGGGCTAGGAGAGATCAGCCCCAGCATTTT. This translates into CASRARRDQPQHF.

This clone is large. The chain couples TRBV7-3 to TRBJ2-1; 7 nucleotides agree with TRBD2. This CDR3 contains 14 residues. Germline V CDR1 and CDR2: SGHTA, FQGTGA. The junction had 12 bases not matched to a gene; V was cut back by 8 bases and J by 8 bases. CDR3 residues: CASARLAGPDEQFF. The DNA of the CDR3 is TGTGCCAGCGCTCGATTAGCGGGTCCGGATGAGCAGTTCTTC. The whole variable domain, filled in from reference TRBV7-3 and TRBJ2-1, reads GAGVSQTPSNKVTEKGKYVELRCDPISGHTALYWYRQSLGQGPEFLIYFQGTGAADDSGLPNDRFFAVRPEGSVSTLKIQRTERGDSAVYLCASARLAGPDEQFFGPGTRLTVL.

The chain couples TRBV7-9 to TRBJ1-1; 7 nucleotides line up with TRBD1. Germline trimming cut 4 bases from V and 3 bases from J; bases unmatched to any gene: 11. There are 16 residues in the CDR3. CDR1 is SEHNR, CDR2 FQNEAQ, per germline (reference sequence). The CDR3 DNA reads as TGTGCCAGCAGCTCAAGGGACAGCCCCGTGGACACTGAAGCTTTCTTT. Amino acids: CASSSRDSPVDTEAFF.

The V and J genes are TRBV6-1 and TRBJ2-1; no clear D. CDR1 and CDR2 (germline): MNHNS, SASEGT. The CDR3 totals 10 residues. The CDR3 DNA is TGTGCTTCCATGTCATATGAGCAGTTCTTC. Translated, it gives CASMSYEQFF.

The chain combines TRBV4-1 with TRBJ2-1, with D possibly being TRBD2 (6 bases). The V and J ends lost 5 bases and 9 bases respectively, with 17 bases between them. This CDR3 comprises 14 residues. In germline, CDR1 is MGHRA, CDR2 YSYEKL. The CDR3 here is CASSSSPDGSEQFF. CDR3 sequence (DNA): TGCGCCAGCAGCTCATCCCCCGACGGGAGTGAGCAGTTCTTC.

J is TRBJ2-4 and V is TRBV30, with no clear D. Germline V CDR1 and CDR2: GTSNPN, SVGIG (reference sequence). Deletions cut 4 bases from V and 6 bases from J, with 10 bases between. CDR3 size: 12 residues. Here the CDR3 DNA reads TGTGCCTGGACAGGCCTACCAAACATTCAGTACTTC. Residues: CAWTGLPNIQYF.

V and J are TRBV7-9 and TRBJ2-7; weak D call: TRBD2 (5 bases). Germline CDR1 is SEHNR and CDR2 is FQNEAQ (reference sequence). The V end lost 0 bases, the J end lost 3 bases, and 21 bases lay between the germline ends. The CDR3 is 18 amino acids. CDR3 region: CASSLAPGEGGRGYEQYV. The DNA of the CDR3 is TGTGCCAGCAGCTTAGCGCCGGGCGAGGGCGGGCGCGGCTACGAGCAGTACGTC.

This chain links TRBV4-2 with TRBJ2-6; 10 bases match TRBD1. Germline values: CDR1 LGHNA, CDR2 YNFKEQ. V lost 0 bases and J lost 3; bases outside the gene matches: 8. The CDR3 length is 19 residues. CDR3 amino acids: CASSQDFWTGGFGANVLTF. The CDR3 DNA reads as TGTGCCAGCAGCCAAGATTTTTGGACAGGGGGGTTTGGGGCCAACGTCCTGACTTTC.

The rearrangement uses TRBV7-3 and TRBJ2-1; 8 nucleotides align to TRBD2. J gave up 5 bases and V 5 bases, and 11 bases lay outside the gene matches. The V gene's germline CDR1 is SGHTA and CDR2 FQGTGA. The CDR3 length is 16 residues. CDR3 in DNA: TGTGCCAGCAGCCTGGCAATAGCGGGGAACGACAATGAGCAGTTCTTC. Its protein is CASSLAIAGNDNEQFF.

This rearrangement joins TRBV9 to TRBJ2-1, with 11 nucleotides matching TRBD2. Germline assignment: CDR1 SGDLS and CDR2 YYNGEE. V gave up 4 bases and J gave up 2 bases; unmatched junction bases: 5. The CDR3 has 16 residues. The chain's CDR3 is CASSIIAGGPYNEQFF. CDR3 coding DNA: TGTGCCAGCAGCATCATAGCGGGGGGGCCCTACAATGAGCAGTTCTTC.

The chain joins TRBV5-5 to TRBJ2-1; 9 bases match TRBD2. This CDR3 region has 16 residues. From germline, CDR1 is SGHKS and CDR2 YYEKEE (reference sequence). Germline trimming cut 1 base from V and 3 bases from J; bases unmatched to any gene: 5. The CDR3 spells CASSLLLAGFYNEQFF. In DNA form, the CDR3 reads TGTGCCAGCAGCTTGCTACTAGCGGGTTTCTACAATGAGCAGTTCTTC.

The CDR3 DNA sequence: TGTGCCAGCAGTTTATCCTACCAGGGACTAGCGGATGAGCAGTTCTTC. It encodes CASSLSYQGLADEQFF. The chain combines TRBV27 with TRBJ2-1; 11 bases line up with TRBD2. This CDR3 is built from 16 residues. V lost 0 bases, J lost 8 bases, and 6 bases stayed unmatched. Per germline, CDR1 MNHEY and CDR2 SMNVEV (reference sequence).